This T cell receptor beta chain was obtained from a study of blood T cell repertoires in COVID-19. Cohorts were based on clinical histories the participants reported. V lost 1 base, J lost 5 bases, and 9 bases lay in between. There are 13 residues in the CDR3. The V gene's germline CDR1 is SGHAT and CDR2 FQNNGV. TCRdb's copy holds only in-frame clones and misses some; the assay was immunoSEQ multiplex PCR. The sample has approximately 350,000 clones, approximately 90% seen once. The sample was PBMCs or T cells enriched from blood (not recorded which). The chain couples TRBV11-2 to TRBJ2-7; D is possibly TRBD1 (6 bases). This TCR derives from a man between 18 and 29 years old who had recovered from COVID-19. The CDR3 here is CASSLGGRDEQYF. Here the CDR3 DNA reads TGTGCCAGCAGCTTAGGGGGGCGAGACGAGCAGTACTTC.